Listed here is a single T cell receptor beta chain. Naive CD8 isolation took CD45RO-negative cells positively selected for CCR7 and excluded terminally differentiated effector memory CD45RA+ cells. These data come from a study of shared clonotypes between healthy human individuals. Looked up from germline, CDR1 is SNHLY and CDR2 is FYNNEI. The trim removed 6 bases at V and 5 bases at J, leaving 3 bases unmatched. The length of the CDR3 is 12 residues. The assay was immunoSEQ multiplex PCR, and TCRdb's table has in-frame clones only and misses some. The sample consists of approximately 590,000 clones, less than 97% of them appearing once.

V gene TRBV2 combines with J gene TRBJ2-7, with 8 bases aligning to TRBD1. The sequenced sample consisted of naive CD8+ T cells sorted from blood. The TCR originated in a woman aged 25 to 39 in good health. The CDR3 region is CASRPTGDEQYF. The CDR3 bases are TGTGCCAGCAGACCGACAGGGGACGAGCAGTACTTC.